The sample holds a few counts of the clone carrying this T cell receptor beta chain. For the second PCR, which ran for about 7 to 12 cycles, a sample-barcoded 5' primer and a J-beta primer mix were used. A minimum of 3 million CDR3-containing paired-end reads was obtained for each sample. TCRdb recomputed calls from the 5' RACE reads with MiXCR, one row per CDR3 protein. The table has approximately 960,000 distinct CDR3 sequences, 25% to 35% seen once; the top ten hold roughly a tenth. The CDR3 is made up of 14 amino acids. Trimming took off 2 bases at V and 6 bases at J, with 14 bases between the two ends. Looked up from germline, CDR1 is SGHTA and CDR2 is FQGTGA. The sample is drawn from a study of blood T cells in healthy people across ages. This sample was also put to use in a study of T cells of mothers and their children. Per that paper: Versus unrelated pairs, overlap was slightly higher in related mother-child pairs, without reaching significance.

The sequencing input was blood. The sequence was collected from a woman aged 40 to 50 in good health. The chain recombines TRBV7-3 with TRBJ2-7; the D call may be TRBD1 or TRBD2 (5 bases each). The CDR3 DNA is TGTGCCAGCAGCTTAGCGGGCAGGGTAGGCGAGCAGTACTTC. Its protein is CASSLAGRVGEQYF.